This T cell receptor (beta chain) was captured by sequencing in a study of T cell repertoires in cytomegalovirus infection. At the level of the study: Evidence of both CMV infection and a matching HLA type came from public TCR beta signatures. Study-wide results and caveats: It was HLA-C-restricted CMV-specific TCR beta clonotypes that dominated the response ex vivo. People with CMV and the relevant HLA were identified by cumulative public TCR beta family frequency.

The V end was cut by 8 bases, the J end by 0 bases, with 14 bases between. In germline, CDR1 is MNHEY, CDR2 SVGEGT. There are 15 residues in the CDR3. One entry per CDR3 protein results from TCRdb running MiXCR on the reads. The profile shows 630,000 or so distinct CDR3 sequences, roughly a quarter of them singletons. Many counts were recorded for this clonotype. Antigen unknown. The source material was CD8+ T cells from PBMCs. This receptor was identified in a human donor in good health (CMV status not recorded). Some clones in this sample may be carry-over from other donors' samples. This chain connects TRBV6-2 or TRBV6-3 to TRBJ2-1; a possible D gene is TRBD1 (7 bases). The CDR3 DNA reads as TGTGCCAGCCAGGGGGGTCATAGCTCCTACAATGAGCAGTTCTTC. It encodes CASQGGHSSYNEQFF.